This TCR beta chain was sequenced for a study of T cells in tumors after PD-1 blockade. Notes on this clone: The same CDR3 can be traced to other DNA sequences in this sample.

Germline V gene lookup returns CDR1 MDHEN and CDR2 SYDVKM. V lost 3 bases, J lost 5 bases, and 19 bases lay in between. The CDR3 is 16 amino acids. Measured with immunoSEQ multiplex PCR; TCRdb has only the in-frame clones, and not every one. The repertoire has 11,000 to 15,000 clones, 80% to 85% of them found once; the top ten carry around a quarter. This chain joins TRBV28 and TRBJ2-5, with D possibly matching TRBD2 (7 bases). The TCR sequence derives from a human donor with basal cell carcinoma. The sequencing here drew on PBMCs, taken after anti-PD-1 treatment. The CDR3 bases are TGTGCCAGCAGTTTTCGGGGGGCTGGGGGTTGGGAGACCCAGTACTTC. As protein: CASSFRGAGGWETQYF.